This TCR beta chain was captured by sequencing in a study of cytomegalovirus exposure and HLA in healthy donors. With 60 Vbeta and 13 Jbeta primers, the PCR was carried out. Profiled with immunoSEQ multiplex PCR; TCRdb holds only in-frame clones, not every one. The sample lists fewer than 150,000 clones; around 80% were seen once. The germline gives CDR1 SGHDT, CDR2 YYEEEE. CDR3 size: 14 residues. V lost 3 bases and J lost 1; bases outside the gene matches: 2. Concerning this clone: What it binds is not known.

Study-wide findings and caveats: It was reported in a later analysis that an Asian-associated ancestry cluster showed fewer N-insertions than the 666-donor mean. A later analysis linked a missense DCLRE1C variant to TCR beta V- and J-gene trimming. The listing of some 170 TCR beta chains classed them as cytomegalovirus-associated. Reports showed the classifier diagnosing cytomegalovirus status with high specificity and sensitivity.

Sample: PBMCs. The source is a male donor in good health and CMV-seronegative. The chain uses TRBV5-6 and TRBJ2-7; 9 nucleotides line up with TRBD1. This CDR3 is CASSWGTGSYEQYF. DNA for the CDR3: TGTGCCAGCAGCTGGGGGACAGGGTCCTACGAGCAGTACTTC.